This T cell receptor (beta chain) appears in the sequencing data of a study of blood T cell repertoires in COVID-19. Study-wide background: Nucleic acid was either cDNA or gDNA, and it came from T cells, B-cell-depleted T cells, or PBMCs.

From germline, CDR1 is SNHLY and CDR2 FYNNEI. The CDR3 is made up of 16 amino acids. V lost 1 base, J lost 2 bases, and 7 bases stayed unmatched. Ages ranged from about 18 to 89 years, with residence in about two dozen US areas. Donors were grouped by their self-reported clinical history. Either two negative PCRs, clearance, or symptom resolution qualified Cohort 3 donors as recovered. Profiling relied on immunoSEQ multiplex PCR, and the TCRdb table lists in-frame clones only, not all of them. The sample contains roughly 190,000 clones, 82% of which appear only once. This clone was counted a few times.

The chain combines TRBV2 with TRBJ2-5, with 7 bases lining up with TRBD1. This clonotype was obtained from a man aged 35 to 55 who had recovered from COVID-19. The material sequenced was PBMCs or T cells enriched from blood (not recorded which). CDR3 in amino acids: CASSEVSWDRQETQYF. CDR3 nucleotides: TGTGCCAGCAGTGAAGTCAGTTGGGACAGACAAGAGACCCAGTACTTC.